Reported below is one TCR beta chain. Its antigen is unidentified. This sample was taken from a study of T cell repertoires in cytomegalovirus infection. Across the study: Newly reported HLA-C-restricted and thoroughly characterized HLA-B-restricted CMV epitopes were employed. In public TCR beta signatures, there were indications of both CMV infection and matching HLA type. Study findings and constraints: The cumulative frequency of public TCR beta families distinguished individuals who carried CMV together with the relevant HLA. Predominance within the ex vivo response was attributable to HLA-C-restricted CMV-specific TCR beta clonotypes.

TCRdb reanalysed the reads using MiXCR and keeps one entry per CDR3 protein. The table includes just under 500,000 distinct CDR3 sequences, 30% to 40% detected once. Germline V gives CDR1 LGHNA, CDR2 YNFKEQ. The V and J ends lost 0 bases and 10 bases respectively, with 10 bases between them. The CDR3 covers 13 residues. The gene calls are TRBV4-2 and TRBJ2-1; no reliable D call. Here the sequenced sample was cultured PBMCs, taken from culture after CMV antigen stimulation. This receptor was taken from a human donor in good health (CMV status not recorded). Some clones in this sample may be carry-over from other donors' samples. The CDR3 region has the DNA TGTGCCAGCAGCCAAGACGAGGTCGGGGAGCAGTTCTTC. This gives the protein CASSQDEVGEQFF.